This entry is about one T cell receptor beta chain. Its target is unknown. The data derive from a study of blood T cells in healthy people across ages. The CDR3 runs to 13 residues. Germline V lookup: CDR1 SGHRS, CDR2 YFSETQ. Trimming pared 3 bases from V and 4 bases from J, leaving 8 bases between. PCR was performed a second time for roughly 6 to 12 cycles using a sample-barcoded 5' primer and a J-beta primer mix. A single record per CDR3 protein comes from TCRdb applying MiXCR to the 5' RACE reads. Of hundreds of thousands of distinct CDR3 sequences listed, roughly 44% are singletons. Points from the study as a whole: Per million T cells, TCR beta diversity dropped about linearly as age rose. Whereas aged donors had fewer naive CD4+ cells, long-lived donors had more of them and higher diversity.

Staff drew about 10 milliliters of peripheral blood from each donor. The source material was blood. The sequence came from a man aged 55 to 70 in good health. The chain employs TRBV5-1 and TRBJ2-1; D call uncertain. The CDR3 DNA follows: TGCGCCAGCAGCTCCGTTCCGTACAATGAGCAGTTCTTC. It encodes CASSSVPYNEQFF.